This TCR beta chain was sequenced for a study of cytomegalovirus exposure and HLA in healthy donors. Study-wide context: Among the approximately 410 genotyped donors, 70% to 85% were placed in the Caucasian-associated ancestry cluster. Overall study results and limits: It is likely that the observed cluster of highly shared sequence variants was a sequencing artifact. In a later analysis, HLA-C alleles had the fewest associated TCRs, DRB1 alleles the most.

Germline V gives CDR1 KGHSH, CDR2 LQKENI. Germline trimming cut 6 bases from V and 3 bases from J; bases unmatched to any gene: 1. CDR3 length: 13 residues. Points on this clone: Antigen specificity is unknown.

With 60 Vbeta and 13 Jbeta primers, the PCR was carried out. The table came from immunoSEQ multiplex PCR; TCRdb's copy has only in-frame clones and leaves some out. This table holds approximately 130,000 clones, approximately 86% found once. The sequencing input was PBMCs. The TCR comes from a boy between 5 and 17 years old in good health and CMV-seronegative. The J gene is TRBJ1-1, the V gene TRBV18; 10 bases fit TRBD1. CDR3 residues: CASSGTGDTEAFF. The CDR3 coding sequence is TGTGCCAGCTCTGGGACAGGGGACACTGAAGCTTTCTTT.